Listed here are 23 T cell receptor beta chains from one sample, sequenced in a study of Ad26.COV2.S vaccination and SARS-CoV-2 variants. Sequenced by immunoSEQ multiplex PCR; TCRdb stores in-frame clones only, minus some. The repertoire holds more than 150,000 clones, approximately 90% seen once, with 5.5% to 6% in the top ten. The source was peripheral blood, collected after recovery from COVID-19. The receptors here all came from a human donor who had recovered from COVID-19.

This clone has more than one count but fewer than ten. V gene TRBV12-3 or TRBV12-4 combines with J gene TRBJ2-3; 9 bases are shared with TRBD2. The CDR3 sequence is 13 residues long. V lost 7 bases, J lost 11 bases, and 10 bases stayed unmatched. CDR3 DNA sequence: TGTGCCAGCAATCGCGGGGGGGCGGTGAGGCAGTATTTT. It yields the protein CASNRGGAVRQYF.

This sequence joins TRBV6-5 and TRBJ2-1, with TRBD2 matching over 14 bases. V dropped 8 bases and J dropped 6; count of bases not matched to a gene: 3. Germline V gives CDR1 MNHEY, CDR2 SVGAGI. There are 14 residues in the CDR3. CDR3 sequence: CASHGTSGSNEQFF. The CDR3 DNA sequence: TGTGCCAGCCATGGGACTAGCGGGAGCAATGAGCAGTTCTTC.

The gene calls are TRBV12-5 and TRBJ2-2; D tentatively reads TRBD1 or TRBD2 (6 bases each). Trimming took 3 bases from V and 1 from J, leaving 18 bases between them. Per the germline V gene, CDR1 is LGHNT and CDR2 is FRNRAP. This CDR3 contains 18 residues. CDR3 residues: CASGFNREEAVNTGELFF. The CDR3 coding sequence is TGTGCTAGTGGTTTCAACAGGGAGGAAGCGGTGAACACCGGGGAGCTGTTTTTT.

This chain uses TRBV3-1 (or the pseudogene TRBV3-2) with TRBJ2-2; perhaps TRBD1 as D (6 bases). CDR1 LGHDT and CDR2 YNNKEL come from the germline V gene (reference sequence). This CDR3 has 15 amino acids. The V end was cut by 0 bases, the J end by 3 bases, with 8 bases between. The chain's CDR3 is CASSQDQGYTGELFF. The CDR3 region has the DNA TGTGCCAGCAGCCAAGACCAGGGGTACACCGGGGAGCTGTTTTTT.

This rearrangement joins TRBV20-1 to TRBJ2-3; the D gene is possibly TRBD2 (7 bases). CDR3 length equals 15 residues. Germline-derived CDR1 and CDR2 are DFQATT and SNEGSKA (reference sequence). The germline V and J ends were trimmed by 3 bases and 4 bases, with 17 bases remaining between them. CDR3 sequence: CSASKGGEGADTQYF. The CDR3 DNA reads as TGCAGTGCTAGTAAAGGCGGGGAGGGGGCAGATACGCAGTATTTT.

V gene TRBV19 combines with J gene TRBJ1-1; D is ambiguous. CDR1 and CDR2 (germline): LNHDA, SQIVND (reference sequence). CDR3 length: 11 amino acids. V was cut by 10 bases and J by 8 bases, with 14 bases left in between. The CDR3 DNA follows: TGTGCCACGGGAAACAGAAAAGAAGCTTTCTTT. Its translation is CATGNRKEAFF.

This chain joins TRBV5-8 and TRBJ2-1; 8 bases line up with TRBD2. V shed 2 bases, J shed 4 bases, and the junction held 8 bases outside the gene matches. From germline, CDR1 is SGHTS and CDR2 YDEGEE. This CDR3 has 16 residues. This chain's CDR3 is CASSFLRGGLYNEQFF. CDR3 in DNA: TGTGCCAGCAGCTTCCTACGGGGGGGCTTGTACAATGAGCAGTTCTTC.

This chain joins TRBV4-1 and TRBJ2-1; D is possibly TRBD2 (5 bases). V dropped 0 bases and J dropped 7 bases, with 16 bases sitting between them. The length of the CDR3 is 16 residues. CDR1 is MGHRA and CDR2 is YSYEKL in the germline V gene. The CDR3 reads CASSQDGPPDLNEQFF. Written as DNA, the CDR3 is TGCGCCAGCAGCCAAGATGGGCCACCGGACTTAAATGAGCAGTTCTTC.

The chain is built from TRBV7-9 and TRBJ2-7; the match to TRBD1 covers 9 bases. The V and J ends lost 5 bases and 4 bases, in that order; junction bases with no gene match: 6. This CDR3 has 14 residues. Germline assignment: CDR1 SEHNR and CDR2 FQNEAQ (reference sequence). The CDR3 protein is CASSPRDREYEQYF. The CDR3 bases are TGTGCCAGCAGCCCCCGGGACAGGGAGTACGAGCAGTACTTC.

The chain recombines TRBV6-5 with TRBJ2-5; maybe TRBD1 (6 bases). The V gene's germline CDR1 is MNHEY and CDR2 SVGAGI. V shed 7 bases and J shed 3 bases, with 12 bases lying between them. The CDR3 contains 13 residues. CDR3 region: CASNLPGEETQYF. The CDR3 DNA reads as TGTGCCAGCAACCTTCCAGGGGAAGAGACCCAGTACTTC.

This rearrangement joins TRBV25-1 to TRBJ2-5; D remains ambiguous. V lost 7 bases and J 3 bases, leaving 21 bases between the germline ends. This CDR3 has 16 residues. From germline, CDR1 is MGHDK and CDR2 SYGVNS. The CDR3 region is CASTPGKRAGKETQYF. The CDR3 coding sequence is TGTGCCAGCACTCCTGGGAAACGGGCCGGCAAAGAGACCCAGTACTTC.

The rearrangement joins TRBV9 to TRBJ1-1, with 8 bases fitting TRBD1. Germline V CDR1 and CDR2: SGDLS, YYNGEE. Unmatched junction bases numbered 4, after V lost 3 bases and J lost 3 bases. The CDR3 has 14 residues. The CDR3 reads CASSEGTGHTEAFF. CDR3 sequence (DNA): TGTGCCAGCAGCGAAGGGACAGGCCACACTGAAGCTTTCTTT. The whole variable domain, filled in from reference TRBV9 and TRBJ1-1, reads DSGVTQTPKHLITATGQRVTLRCSPRSGDLSVYWYQQSLDQGLQFLIQYYNGEERAKGNILERFSAQQFPDLHSELNLSSLELGDSALYFCASSEGTGHTEAFFGQGTRLTVV.

V and J are TRBV5-4 and TRBJ1-4; D might be TRBD1 (5 bases). V lost 4 bases to trimming and J lost 7 bases, with 17 bases between them. CDR3 length: 15 residues. Germline CDR1 SGHNT, CDR2 YYREEE (reference sequence). The CDR3 protein is CASSVDGTGSEKLFF. Written as DNA, the CDR3 is TGTGCCAGCAGCGTGGACGGGACGGGGAGTGAAAAACTGTTTTTT.

The chain is built from TRBV11-2 and TRBJ2-3; tentatively, D is TRBD1 or TRBD2 (5 bases each). This CDR3 spans 13 amino acids. The V gene lost 0 bases and the J gene lost 8 bases, with 9 bases spanning the gap. Germline loops: CDR1 SGHAT, CDR2 FQNNGV. CDR3 sequence: CASSLDRGGTQYF. The DNA of the CDR3 is TGTGCCAGCAGCTTAGATCGGGGCGGTACGCAGTATTTT.

This clone was counted only a few times. The chain uses TRBV10-3 and TRBJ2-7; TRBD2 might be the D (6 bases). V lost 9 bases, J lost 2 bases, and 14 bases lay in between. This CDR3 region has 13 residues. Looked up from germline, CDR1 is ENHRY and CDR2 is SYGVKD. The CDR3 loop reads CAIGPSETYEQYF. The CDR3 region has the DNA TGTGCCATAGGACCTAGCGAGACCTACGAGCAGTACTTC.

The chain uses TRBV2 and TRBJ1-1; D ambiguous. V was cut by 6 bases and J by 6 bases, with 11 bases left in between. Per germline, CDR1 SNHLY and CDR2 FYNNEI. The CDR3 spans 12 residues. CDR3 sequence: CASRLEVAEAFF. The CDR3 region has the DNA TGTGCCAGCAGACTGGAGGTCGCTGAAGCTTTCTTT.

This clone was seen a single time. The chain has TRBV3-1 (or the pseudogene TRBV3-2) and TRBJ2-1, with TRBD2 as a possible D gene (5 bases). The germline V gene encodes CDR1 LGHDT and CDR2 YNNKEL (reference sequence). Trimming pared 2 bases from V and 5 bases from J, leaving 16 bases between. CDR3 length: 16 amino acids. This CDR3 is CASSQREWGSHNEQFF. CDR3 nucleotide sequence: TGTGCCAGCAGCCAAAGGGAGTGGGGTAGCCACAATGAGCAGTTCTTC.

V and J are TRBV7-9 and TRBJ2-5; D gene unclear. Germline CDR1 reads SEHNR; CDR2 reads FQNEAQ (reference sequence). The CDR3 is 14 amino acids. Trimming stripped 4 bases from V and 7 bases from J, with 16 bases between. The CDR3 region is CASSSWDPKGTQYF. The DNA of the CDR3 is TGTGCCAGCAGCTCCTGGGATCCTAAGGGGACCCAGTACTTC.

This rearrangement joins TRBV6-1 to TRBJ2-5; D gene uncertain. CDR3 length equals 14 residues. Trimming took 3 bases from V and 5 from J, leaving 13 bases between them. CDR1 is MNHNS and CDR2 is SASEGT in the germline V gene. DNA of the CDR3: TGTGCCAGCAGTGACGTCTCGCGGATGGAGACCCAGTACTTC. Protein sequence: CASSDVSRMETQYF.

V gene TRBV7-2 combines with J gene TRBJ2-6, with D possibly being TRBD1 or TRBD2 (5 bases each). Germline V CDR1 and CDR2: SGHTA, FQGNSA. This CDR3 contains 16 residues. With 3 bases removed from V and 0 bases from J, the gap between germline ends came to 9 bases. The CDR3 DNA reads as TGTGCCAGCAGCTTTACTGGGGGCTCTGGGGCCAACGTCCTGACTTTC. Amino acids: CASSFTGGSGANVLTF.

The chain couples TRBV10-2 to TRBJ2-3, with D perhaps assigned TRBD1 or TRBD2 (5 bases each). V was clipped by 6 bases and J by 4 bases, with 20 bases between them. The CDR3 runs 16 residues. Germline V CDR1 and CDR2: WSHSY, SAAADI. The CDR3 region has the DNA TGCGCCAGCAGCCCCTTCTCGGGACCCTCAGCAGATACGCAGTATTTT. This translates into CASSPFSGPSADTQYF.

The chain has TRBV2 and TRBJ2-5; D not certain. The CDR3 has 10 residues. CDR1 is SNHLY, CDR2 FYNNEI, per germline. Deletions cut 6 bases from V and 5 bases from J, with 4 bases between. The CDR3 sequence: CASRSETQYF. The DNA of the CDR3 is TGTGCCAGCAGATCGGAGACCCAGTACTTC.

In its sample, this clone was seen once. V is TRBV18 and J is TRBJ2-7, with no clear D. V was trimmed by 3 bases and J by 3 bases, leaving 12 bases between them. CDR1 and CDR2 from the germline V gene are KGHSH and LQKENI. CDR3 size: 14 residues. The CDR3, as DNA: TGTGCCAGCTCACCCCCCGCGAGGAACTACGAGCAGTACTTC. The encoded protein is CASSPPARNYEQYF.